The 23 T cell receptor beta chains below were found in one sample sequenced in a study of post-analysis software for immune sequencing data. Antigens of these TCRs are unknown. Tagging with unique molecular identifiers was a feature of the TCR beta cDNA libraries. MiXCR was run by TCRdb on the PCR reads, yielding one entry per CDR3 protein. This table holds about 540,000 distinct CDR3 sequences, under 40% found once. Overall study findings and caveats: In patients, about 5 TRBV segments were more frequent than in controls, with TRBV5-6, TRBV5-1 and TRBV20-1 among them.

The specimen sequenced was blood. These receptor sequences come from a girl under 18 with multiple sclerosis.

The J gene is TRBJ2-1, the V gene TRBV6-1; TRBD1 or TRBD2 may be the D gene (5 bases each). Germline V lookup: CDR1 MNHNS, CDR2 SASEGT. Trimming shortened V by 5 bases and J by 10 bases, and 9 bases separated the two germline ends. The CDR3 runs 11 residues. CDR3 sequence: CASSIWDEQFF. As DNA, the CDR3 is TGTGCCAGCAGTATATGGGACGAGCAGTTCTTC.

This clonotype was detected a few times. The V call is TRBV7-3, the J call TRBJ1-1, with 9 bases lining up with TRBD1. CDR1 is SGHTA, CDR2 FQGTGA, per germline. This CDR3 contains 14 residues. Trimming at V came to 4 bases and at J to 6 bases, leaving 6 bases not matched to a gene. CDR3 coding DNA: TGTGCCAGCAGCTCGGGACAGGGTATTCCTGAAGCTTTCTTT. This sequence encodes CASSSGQGIPEAFF.

V gene TRBV5-1 combines with J gene TRBJ1-1; maybe TRBD1 (6 bases). The V end was cut by 0 bases, the J end by 1 base, with 16 bases between. This CDR3 region has 17 residues. Germline V CDR1 and CDR2: SGHRS, YFSETQ. The CDR3 DNA reads TGCGCCAGCAGCTTGGCCCCGACAGGAGGGGGGAACACTGAAGCTTTCTTT. It is translated as CASSLAPTGGGNTEAFF.

The rearrangement joins TRBV7-2 to TRBJ2-1, with D hard to call. The CDR3 runs 14 residues. From germline, CDR1 is SGHTA and CDR2 FQGNSA. Trimming took 2 bases from V and 6 from J, leaving 11 bases between them. DNA of the CDR3: TGTGCCAGCAGCTTAATTACGGTGATCAATGAGCAGTTCTTC. Its translation: CASSLITVINEQFF.

V is TRBV5-1 and J is TRBJ2-5; D not certain. This CDR3 contains 14 residues. Germline V gene data show CDR1 as SGHRS and CDR2 as YFSETQ. V lost 4 bases, J lost 0 bases, and 10 bases lay in between. CDR3 nucleotides: TGCGCCAGCAGCCCCTGGGGATACCAAGAGACCCAGTACTTC. It yields the protein CASSPWGYQETQYF.

The chain links TRBV28 to TRBJ2-5; weak D call: TRBD1 (6 bases). The V gene's germline CDR1 is MDHEN and CDR2 SYDVKM. CDR3 length equals 16 residues. V was shortened by 3 bases and J by 5 bases, with 19 bases between the two germline ends. The CDR3 DNA follows: TGTGCCAGCAGTTTTTCATTGGGGGCGCGACCGGAGACCCAGTACTTC. This gives the protein CASSFSLGARPETQYF.

The genes are TRBV20-1 and TRBJ1-2; D may be TRBD1 (6 bases). The length of the CDR3 is 14 residues. Germline CDR1 reads DFQATT; CDR2 reads SNEGSKA (reference sequence). V was trimmed by 0 bases and J by 6 bases, leaving 14 bases between them. Written as DNA, the CDR3 is TGCAGTGCTAGAGATGGTCGGCGGGGGCATGGCTACACCTTC. Amino acid sequence: CSARDGRRGHGYTF.

This clonotype turned up a few times. The chain uses TRBV20-1 and TRBJ2-7; weak D call: TRBD2 (5 bases). Germline values: CDR1 DFQATT, CDR2 SNEGSKA (reference sequence). The length of the CDR3 is 12 residues. Between the trimmed V and J ends, which lost 3 bases and 4 bases, there was a span of 10 bases. In DNA form, the CDR3 reads TGCAGTGCTAGCGGGGAGAATTACGAGCAGTACTTC. This sequence encodes CSASGENYEQYF.

The chain employs TRBV12-3 or TRBV12-4 and TRBJ2-1; D is unclear. The CDR3 is made up of 11 amino acids. V lost 3 bases and J 12 bases, leaving 9 bases between the germline ends. CDR3 nucleotides: TGTGCCAGCAGTTTTGGTACGGCGCAGTTCTTC. Protein: CASSFGTAQFF.

This clonotype was seen a handful of times. The chain uses TRBV2 and TRBJ1-2, with unresolved D. This CDR3 spans 14 amino acids. Germline assignment: CDR1 SNHLY and CDR2 FYNNEI. Trimming took off 6 bases at V and 0 bases at J, with 11 bases between the two ends. The CDR3 DNA is TGTGCCAGCAGGAAGGAAATCTCTAACTATGGCTACACCTTC. It codes for CASRKEISNYGYTF.

This sequence joins TRBV7-9 and TRBJ2-7; D might be TRBD1 or TRBD2, each matching 5 bases. From germline, CDR1 is SEHNR and CDR2 FQNEAQ (reference sequence). Trimming shortened V by 4 bases and J by 6 bases, and 16 bases separated the two germline ends. The length of the CDR3 is 14 residues. CDR3 loop: CASSWSGGRGEQYF. The CDR3 DNA follows: TGTGCCAGCAGCTGGAGTGGGGGTAGGGGCGAGCAGTACTTC. The full variable domain, its missing parts supplied by reference TRBV7-9 and TRBJ2-7, is DTGVSQNPRHKITKRGQNVTFRCDPISEHNRLYWYRQTLGQGPEFLTYFQNEAQLEKSRLLSDRFSAERPKGSFSTLEIQRTEQGDSAMYLCASSWSGGRGEQYFGPGTRLTVT.

This clonotype was seen more than once but under ten times. The chain recombines TRBV12-3 or TRBV12-4 with TRBJ2-5; a weak D match, TRBD1 (6 bases). The CDR3 is 15 residues long. Trimming cost V 5 bases and J 5 bases, with 18 bases left between them. Here the CDR3 reads CASSPPNREVETQYF. As DNA, the CDR3 is TGTGCCAGCAGTCCACCGAACAGGGAAGTGGAGACCCAGTACTTC.

Turning to this clonotype: The junction differs from germline at one of its ends, possibly a read error. The rearrangement uses TRBV7-2 and TRBJ2-7; no reliable D call. The CDR3 totals 14 residues. Germline assignment: CDR1 SGHTA and CDR2 FQGNSA. CDR3 residues: CASNRVIPPYGQYF. The CDR3 nucleotides are TGTGCCAGCAACCGGGTCATCCCTCCCTACGGGCAGTACTTC.

The DNA for the CDR3 is TGCAGCGTTGCCTTCGAGCAGACGAATACGAACACCGGGGAGCTGTTTTTT. Its translation: CSVAFEQTNTNTGELFF. The rearrangement uses TRBV29-1 and TRBJ2-2; D uncertain. This CDR3 contains 17 residues. The V end was cut by 4 bases, the J end by 0 bases, with 18 bases between. Per germline, CDR1 SQVTM and CDR2 ANQGSEA.

The chain is built from TRBV9 and TRBJ2-5; TRBD2 matches 11 bases. The CDR3 consists of 16 residues. The ends lost 0 bases at V and 7 bases at J; junction bases unmatched: 8. Germline loops: CDR1 SGDLS, CDR2 YYNGEE. The CDR3 is CASSVGTSGHMGTQYF. Here the CDR3 DNA reads TGTGCCAGCAGCGTAGGGACTAGCGGGCATATGGGGACCCAGTACTTC.

The chain recombines TRBV10-1 with TRBJ1-3; no definite D call. Germline V gene sequence: CDR1 WNHNN, CDR2 SYGVQD (reference sequence). This CDR3 is 12 amino acids long. The ends were cut back, 5 bases at V and 4 bases at J, with 6 bases in the middle. CDR3 region: CASSSIGNTIYF. DNA for the CDR3: TGCGCCAGCAGTAGCATCGGAAACACCATATATTTT.

The chain recombines TRBV5-1 with TRBJ2-1, with no clear D. Germline V gives CDR1 SGHRS, CDR2 YFSETQ. V lost 0 bases to trimming and J lost 7 bases, with 14 bases between them. This CDR3 is built from 15 residues. CDR3 DNA: TGCGCCAGCAGCTTGGGTGACTTCCTAAAGAATGAGCAGTTCTTC. Amino acids: CASSLGDFLKNEQFF. The whole variable domain, remainder taken from reference TRBV5-1 and TRBJ2-1, is KAGVTQTPRYLIKTRGQQVTLSCSPISGHRSVSWYQQTPGQGLQFLFEYFSETQRNKGNFPGRFSGRQFSNSRSEMNVSTLELGDSALYLCASSLGDFLKNEQFFGPGTRLTVL.

The V and J genes are TRBV27 and TRBJ1-2; D is perhaps TRBD1 (5 bases). V was trimmed by 6 bases and J by 7 bases, leaving 18 bases between them. Germline loops: CDR1 MNHEY, CDR2 SMNVEV (reference sequence). This CDR3 has 14 residues. CDR3 sequence: CASSGTQGQSGYTF. The DNA of the CDR3 is TGTGCCAGCAGCGGGACTCAAGGGCAGAGTGGCTACACCTTC.

The V call is TRBV5-1, the J call TRBJ2-3; D may be TRBD1 or TRBD2 (7 bases each). CDR1 is SGHRS, CDR2 YFSETQ, per germline. The CDR3 contains 18 residues. Trimming cost V 0 bases and J 0 bases, with 17 bases left between them. CDR3 sequence reads: CASSLARGGASSTDTQYF. The CDR3 DNA is TGCGCCAGCAGCTTGGCCAGGGGGGGGGCCTCTAGCACAGATACGCAGTATTTT.

This clonotype was recorded a few times. The chain has TRBV3-1 and TRBJ1-6; no clear D. This CDR3 comprises 14 residues. The V gene's germline CDR1 is LGHDT and CDR2 YNNKEL (reference sequence). Trimming pared 4 bases from V and 7 bases from J, leaving 11 bases between. CDR3 bases: TGTGCCAGCAGCCGCGTAGATACAAATTCACCCCTCCACTTT. It yields the protein CASSRVDTNSPLHF. The whole variable domain, remainder taken from reference TRBV3-1 and TRBJ1-6, is DTAVSQTPKYLVTQMGNDKSIKCEQNLGHDTMYWYKQDSKKFLKIMFSYNNKELIINETVPNRFSPKSPDKAHLNLHINSLELGDSAVYFCASSRVDTNSPLHFGNGTRLTVT.

V is TRBV23-1 and J is TRBJ1-4; no clear D. TRBV23-1 is reported as an ORF; its role is uncertain. The CDR3 is 15 residues long. V lost 3 bases, J lost 8 bases, and 16 bases lay in between. The CDR3 loop is CASSQGEHLQEKLFF. The CDR3 DNA is TGCGCCAGCAGTCAGGGAGAGCACCTCCAGGAAAAACTGTTTTTT.

This clonotype was observed many times. The chain is built from TRBV4-1 and TRBJ2-3, with D uncertain. The CDR3 runs to 14 residues. Germline lookup yields CDR1 MGHRA and CDR2 YSYEKL. With 2 bases removed from V and 2 bases from J, the gap between germline ends came to 8 bases. Here the CDR3 reads CASSQLLTTDTQYF. CDR3 DNA: TGCGCCAGCAGCCAATTACTCACCACAGATACGCAGTATTTT.

The chain is built from TRBV9 and TRBJ2-2; 10 nucleotides align to TRBD2. Per germline, CDR1 SGDLS and CDR2 YYNGEE. V trimming: 1 base; J trimming: 5 bases; junction bases outside the gene matches: 5. The CDR3 loop spans 16 amino acids. CDR3 loop: CASSVLTSGQTGELFF. The CDR3 DNA is TGTGCCAGCAGCGTATTGACTAGCGGGCAAACCGGGGAGCTGTTTTTT.